The clone carrying this T cell receptor beta chain has only one observation. These data come from a study of cytotoxic CD8 clonotypes in ibrutinib-treated CLL. The protocol was immunoSEQ multiplex PCR, while the TCRdb copy is restricted to in-frame clones and leaves out a portion. The data show about 3,000 clones, with around 86% seen just once and 25% held by the top ten. Germline V gives CDR1 SGHDN, CDR2 FVKESK. V was shortened by 2 bases and J by 0 bases, with 13 bases between the two germline ends. CDR3 length: 16 amino acids. Sequencing was performed on PBMCs, taken before ibrutinib treatment. The chain carries TRBV14 and TRBJ1-1; the D gene is possibly TRBD1 (5 bases). This receptor was taken from a human donor with chronic lymphocytic leukemia. For the CDR3, the DNA is TGTGCCAGCAGCCAACACGCACAGGTATTGAACACTGAAGCTTTCTTT. Its protein product is CASSQHAQVLNTEAFF.